This TCR beta chain was sequenced during a study of OX40 agonist ivuxolimab in advanced cancers. On the study more broadly: Every 2 weeks, ivuxolimab was infused into the patients intravenously at between 0.01 and 10 mg/kg. A history of anti-PD-1, anti-PD-L1 or anti-CTLA-4 therapy was acceptable, and approximately 39% had some. Three partial responders included one hepatocellular carcinoma patient and two cutaneous melanoma patients.

Using immunoSEQ multiplex PCR, the repertoire was profiled, and TCRdb retains in-frame clones only, with some absent. There are 55,000 to 80,000 clones in the sample; about four fifths occur only once, and roughly 1% lies in the top ten. Germline loops: CDR1 ENHRY, CDR2 SYGVKD. CDR3 length: 13 residues. The V gene lost 0 bases and the J gene lost 4 bases, with 6 bases spanning the gap. Details on this clone: Within the sample, other DNA sequences also encode this same CDR3.

Material: CD4+ or CD8+ T cells sorted from blood, obtained in a trial of the OX40 agonist ivuxolimab. This receptor was obtained from an adult with an advanced solid tumor such as melanoma, head and neck, liver or kidney cancer. The J gene is TRBJ2-5, the V gene TRBV10-3; D remains ambiguous. The CDR3 loop reads CAISESTRETQYF. Written as DNA, the CDR3 is TGTGCCATCAGTGAGTCGACGAGAGAGACCCAGTACTTC.